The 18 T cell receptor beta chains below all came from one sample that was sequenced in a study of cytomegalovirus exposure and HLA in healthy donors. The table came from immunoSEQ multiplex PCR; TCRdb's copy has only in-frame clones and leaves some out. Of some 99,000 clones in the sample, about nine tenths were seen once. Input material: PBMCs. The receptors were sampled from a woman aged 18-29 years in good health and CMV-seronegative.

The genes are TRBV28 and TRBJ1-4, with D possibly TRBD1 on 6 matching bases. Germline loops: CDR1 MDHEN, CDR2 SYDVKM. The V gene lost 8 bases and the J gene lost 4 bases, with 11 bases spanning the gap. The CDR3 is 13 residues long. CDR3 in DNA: TGTGCCAGCCAGGGAGGGGGTAATGAAAAACTGTTTTTT. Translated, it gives CASQGGGNEKLFF.

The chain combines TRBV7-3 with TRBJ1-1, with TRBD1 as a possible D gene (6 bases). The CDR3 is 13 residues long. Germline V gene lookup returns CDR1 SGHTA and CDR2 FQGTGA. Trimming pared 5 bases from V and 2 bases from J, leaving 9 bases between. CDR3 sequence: CASSRQENTEAFF. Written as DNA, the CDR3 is TGTGCCAGCAGCCGACAGGAAAACACTGAAGCTTTCTTT.

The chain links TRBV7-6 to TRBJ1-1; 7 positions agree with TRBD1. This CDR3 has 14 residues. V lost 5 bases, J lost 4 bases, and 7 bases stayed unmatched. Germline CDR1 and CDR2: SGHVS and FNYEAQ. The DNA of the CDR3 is TGTGCCAGCAGCCTAGGGGGCGGTGGCACTGAAGCTTTCTTT. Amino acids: CASSLGGGGTEAFF.

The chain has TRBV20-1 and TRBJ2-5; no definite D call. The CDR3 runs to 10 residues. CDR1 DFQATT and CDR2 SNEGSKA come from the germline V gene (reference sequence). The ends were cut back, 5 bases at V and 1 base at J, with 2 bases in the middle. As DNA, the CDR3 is TGCAGTGCTCGCCAAGAGACCCAGTACTTC. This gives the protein CSARQETQYF.

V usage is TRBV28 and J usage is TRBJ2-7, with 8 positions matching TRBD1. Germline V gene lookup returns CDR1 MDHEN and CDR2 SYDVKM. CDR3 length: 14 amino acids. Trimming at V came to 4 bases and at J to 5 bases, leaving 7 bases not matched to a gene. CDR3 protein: CASSSETGVHEQYF. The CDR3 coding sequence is TGTGCCAGCAGTTCTGAGACAGGGGTACACGAGCAGTACTTC.

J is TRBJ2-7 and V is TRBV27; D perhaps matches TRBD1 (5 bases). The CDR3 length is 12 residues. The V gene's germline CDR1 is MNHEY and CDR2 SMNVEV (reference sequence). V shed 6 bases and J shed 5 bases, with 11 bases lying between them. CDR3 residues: CASSTPGNEQYF. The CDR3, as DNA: TGTGCCAGCAGCACACCAGGGAACGAGCAGTACTTC.

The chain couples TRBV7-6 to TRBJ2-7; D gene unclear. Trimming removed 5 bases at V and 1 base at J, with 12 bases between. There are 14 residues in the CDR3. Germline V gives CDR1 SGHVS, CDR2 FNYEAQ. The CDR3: CASSPYGSSYEQYF. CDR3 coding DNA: TGTGCCAGCAGCCCATACGGGTCGTCCTACGAGCAGTACTTC.

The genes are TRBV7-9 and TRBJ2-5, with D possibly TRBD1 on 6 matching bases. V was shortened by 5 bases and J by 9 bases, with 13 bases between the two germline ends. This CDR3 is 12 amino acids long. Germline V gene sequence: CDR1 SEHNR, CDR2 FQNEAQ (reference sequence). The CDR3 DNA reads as TGTGCCAGCAGCCCACAGGGTACCGCCCAGTACTTC. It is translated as CASSPQGTAQYF.

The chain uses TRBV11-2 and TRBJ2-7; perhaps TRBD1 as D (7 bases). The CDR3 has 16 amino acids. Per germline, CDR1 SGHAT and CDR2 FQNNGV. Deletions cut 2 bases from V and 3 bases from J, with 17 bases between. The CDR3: CASSLMTGMGGYEQYF. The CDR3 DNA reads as TGTGCCAGCAGCTTAATGACAGGGATGGGGGGCTACGAGCAGTACTTC.

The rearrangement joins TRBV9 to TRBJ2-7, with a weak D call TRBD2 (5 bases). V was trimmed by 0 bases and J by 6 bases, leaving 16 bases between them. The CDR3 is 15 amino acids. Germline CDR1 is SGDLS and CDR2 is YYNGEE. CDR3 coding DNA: TGTGCCAGCAGCGTAGAAGCAAACTCGGACTTCGAGCAGTACTTC. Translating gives CASSVEANSDFEQYF.

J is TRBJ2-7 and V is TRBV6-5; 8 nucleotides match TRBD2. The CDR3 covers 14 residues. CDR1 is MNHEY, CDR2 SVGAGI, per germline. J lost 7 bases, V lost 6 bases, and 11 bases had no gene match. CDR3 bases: TGTGCCAGCAGATCATGGCGGGGGGTGCAGGAGCAGTACTTC. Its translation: CASRSWRGVQEQYF.

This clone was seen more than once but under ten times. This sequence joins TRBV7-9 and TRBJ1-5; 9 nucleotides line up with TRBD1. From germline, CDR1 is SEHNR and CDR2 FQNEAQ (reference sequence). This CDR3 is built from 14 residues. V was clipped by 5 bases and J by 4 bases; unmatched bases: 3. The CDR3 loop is CASSPGTGNQPQHF. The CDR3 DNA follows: TGTGCCAGCAGCCCCGGGACAGGGAATCAGCCCCAGCATTTT. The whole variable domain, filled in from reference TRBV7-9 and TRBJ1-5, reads DTGVSQNPRHKITKRGQNVTFRCDPISEHNRLYWYRQTLGQGPEFLTYFQNEAQLEKSRLLSDRFSAERPKGSFSTLEIQRTEQGDSAMYLCASSPGTGNQPQHFGDGTRLSIL.

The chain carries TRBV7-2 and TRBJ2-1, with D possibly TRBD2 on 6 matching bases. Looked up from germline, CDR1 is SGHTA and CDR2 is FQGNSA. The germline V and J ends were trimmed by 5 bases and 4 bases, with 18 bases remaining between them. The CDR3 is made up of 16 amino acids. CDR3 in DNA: TGTGCCAGCAGCCCTCCAGGCGGGAAGGGTTACAATGAGCAGTTCTTC. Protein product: CASSPPGGKGYNEQFF.

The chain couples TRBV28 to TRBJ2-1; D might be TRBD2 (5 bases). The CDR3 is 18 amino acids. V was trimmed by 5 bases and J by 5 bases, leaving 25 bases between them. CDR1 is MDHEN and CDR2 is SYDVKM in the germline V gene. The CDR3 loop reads CASSPTRRASLPHNEQFF. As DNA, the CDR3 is TGTGCCAGCAGTCCTACTAGGAGAGCCTCACTGCCCCACAATGAGCAGTTCTTC.

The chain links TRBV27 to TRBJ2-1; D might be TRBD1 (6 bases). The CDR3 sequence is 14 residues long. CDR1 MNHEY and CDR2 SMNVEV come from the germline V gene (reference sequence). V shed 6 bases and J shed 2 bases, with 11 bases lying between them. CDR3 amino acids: CASRFRGTYNEQFF. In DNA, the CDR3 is TGTGCCAGCAGGTTCAGGGGTACCTACAATGAGCAGTTCTTC.

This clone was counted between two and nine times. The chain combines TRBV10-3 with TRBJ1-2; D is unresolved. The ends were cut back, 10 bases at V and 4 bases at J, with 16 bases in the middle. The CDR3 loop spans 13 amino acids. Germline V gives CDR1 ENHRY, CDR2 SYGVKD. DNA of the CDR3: TGTGCCACTAAGAGGGCAGAATTCTATGGCTACACCTTC. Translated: CATKRAEFYGYTF.

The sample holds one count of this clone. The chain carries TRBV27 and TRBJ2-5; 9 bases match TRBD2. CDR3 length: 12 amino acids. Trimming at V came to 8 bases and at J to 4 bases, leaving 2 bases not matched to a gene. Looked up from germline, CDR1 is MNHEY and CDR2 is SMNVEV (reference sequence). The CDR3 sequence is CASRTSAETQYF. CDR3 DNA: TGTGCCAGCCGGACTAGCGCAGAGACCCAGTACTTC.

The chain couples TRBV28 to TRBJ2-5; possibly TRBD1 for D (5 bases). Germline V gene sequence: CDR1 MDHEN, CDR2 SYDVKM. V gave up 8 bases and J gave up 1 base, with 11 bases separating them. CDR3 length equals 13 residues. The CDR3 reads CASGHRTQETQYF. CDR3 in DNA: TGTGCCAGCGGACACCGGACCCAAGAGACCCAGTACTTC.